This entry lists 12 T cell receptor beta chains sequenced from one sample in a study of post-analysis software for immune sequencing data. Regarding the study as a whole: Several TRBV segments occurring more often in patients than controls included TRBV5-6, TRBV5-1 and TRBV20-1.

No antigen has been identified for these receptors. Unique molecular identifiers were present in the TCR beta cDNA libraries. TCRdb re-analysed the PCR reads in MiXCR, keeping a single row per CDR3 protein. In the table there are hundreds of thousands of distinct CDR3 sequences, around 60% of which are singletons. The sample consisted of blood. The receptor set was obtained from a girl aged 2 to 9 with multiple sclerosis.

This clonotype was detected a few times. V and J are TRBV15 and TRBJ1-2, with D tentatively TRBD1 (5 bases). Trimming stripped 0 bases from V and 8 bases from J, with 16 bases between. This CDR3 has 15 amino acids. From germline, CDR1 is LNHNV and CDR2 YYDKDF (reference sequence). CDR3 region: CATSRDPGGSTGYTF. Written as DNA, the CDR3 is TGTGCCACCAGCAGAGACCCGGGGGGTAGTACGGGCTACACCTTC. Full variable domain (remainder filled in from reference TRBV15 and TRBJ1-2): DAMVIQNPRYQVTQFGKPVTLSCSQTLNHNVMYWYQQKSSQAPKLLFHYYDKDFNNEADTPDNFQSRRPNTSFCFLDIRSPGLGDTAMYLCATSRDPGGSTGYTFGSGTRLTVV.

The genes are TRBV5-5 and TRBJ1-1, with 7 nucleotides matching TRBD1. The V gene end was trimmed by 0 bases and the J gene end by 3 bases; junction bases not matched to a gene: 5. The CDR3 totals 15 residues. Germline values: CDR1 SGHKS, CDR2 YYEKEE (reference sequence). CDR3 sequence (DNA): TGTGCCAGCAGCTTGGTTAGGGGGCCGGACACTGAAGCTTTCTTT. It encodes CASSLVRGPDTEAFF.

This chain connects TRBV2 to TRBJ2-1, with D perhaps matching TRBD1 (6 bases). Germline V gene sequence: CDR1 SNHLY, CDR2 FYNNEI. The CDR3 has 14 residues. V was pared by 5 bases and J by 8 bases, with 16 bases between. CDR3 nucleotide sequence: TGTGCCAGCAGTACAAACCGGGACACCGATGAGCAGTTCTTC. It is translated as CASSTNRDTDEQFF.

The CDR3 DNA reads TGTGCCAGCGCCTCAGGGGTTTCCTACGAGCAGTACTTC. It yields the protein CASASGVSYEQYF. The J gene is TRBJ2-7, the V gene TRBV27, with D possibly TRBD1 on 6 matching bases. The CDR3 is 13 amino acids. The germline gives CDR1 MNHEY, CDR2 SMNVEV (reference sequence). Trimming removed 8 bases at V and 1 base at J, with 12 bases between.

The genes are TRBV10-3 and TRBJ1-5; 8 nucleotides agree with TRBD1. Germline assignment: CDR1 ENHRY and CDR2 SYGVKD. CDR3 length: 13 amino acids. Trimming cost V 6 bases and J 6 bases; bases outside gene matches: 4. The CDR3 loop is CAIRTGEGQPQHF. The CDR3 nucleotides are TGTGCCATCAGGACAGGGGAGGGTCAGCCCCAGCATTTT.

The V and J genes are TRBV7-2 and TRBJ1-6, with D unresolved. Germline V lookup: CDR1 SGHTA, CDR2 FQGNSA. CDR3 length equals 14 residues. V was trimmed by 6 bases and J by 11 bases, leaving 17 bases between them. CDR3 residues: CASSFPGDYPPLHF. CDR3 DNA: TGTGCCAGCAGTTTCCCGGGTGACTATCCACCCCTCCACTTT.

The rearrangement links TRBV5-1 to TRBJ2-4, with no clear D. The assigned J gene may be wrong: the sequence end matches TRBJ2-7 better. Germline CDR1 and CDR2: SGHRS and YFSETQ. This CDR3 has 13 amino acids. For the CDR3, the DNA is TGCGCCAGCAGCTTGTGGGCGGCCTACGAGCAGTACTTC. Encoded protein: CASSLWAAYEQYF.

This clonotype was counted between two and nine times. V and J are TRBV24-1 and TRBJ2-1; TRBD1 might be the D (6 bases). The V end was cut by 2 bases, the J end by 10 bases, with 17 bases between. CDR3 size: 15 residues. The germline CDR1 and CDR2 sequences are KGHDR and SFDVKD. CDR3 residues: CATSDSWGPRVEQFF. In nucleotides, the CDR3 is TGTGCCACCAGTGATTCTTGGGGGCCCCGTGTAGAGCAGTTCTTC.

This clonotype was detected once. The V and J genes are TRBV5-1 and TRBJ2-1, with unresolved D. Germline lookup yields CDR1 SGHRS and CDR2 YFSETQ. V lost 4 bases and J 5 bases, leaving 16 bases between the germline ends. The CDR3 spans 15 residues. The CDR3 spells CASSPLDPTNNEQFF. CDR3 nucleotides: TGCGCCAGCAGCCCCCTGGACCCTACAAACAATGAGCAGTTCTTC. The whole variable domain, filled in from reference TRBV5-1 and TRBJ2-1, reads KAGVTQTPRYLIKTRGQQVTLSCSPISGHRSVSWYQQTPGQGLQFLFEYFSETQRNKGNFPGRFSGRQFSNSRSEMNVSTLELGDSALYLCASSPLDPTNNEQFFGPGTRLTVL.

V and J are TRBV20-1 and TRBJ2-7; 9 bases align to TRBD2. J gave up 5 bases and V 5 bases, and 13 bases lay outside the gene matches. The CDR3 length is 15 residues. Per germline, CDR1 DFQATT and CDR2 SNEGSKA (reference sequence). This CDR3 is CSAVDGSGRLDEQYF. CDR3 bases: TGCAGTGCTGTAGACGGTAGCGGGAGATTGGACGAGCAGTACTTC.

The chain employs TRBV7-8 and TRBJ2-7; 11 nucleotides line up with TRBD1. The length of the CDR3 is 17 residues. Germline CDR1 and CDR2: SGHVS and FQNEAQ. V lost 1 base, J lost 1 base, and 6 bases stayed unmatched. The CDR3: CASSLDPGQGVSYEQYF. The DNA for the CDR3 is TGTGCCAGCAGCTTAGATCCGGGACAGGGGGTATCCTACGAGCAGTACTTC.

The V gene is TRBV6-5, the J gene TRBJ2-7, with D possibly being TRBD2 (6 bases). This CDR3 is built from 13 residues. Looked up from germline, CDR1 is MNHEY and CDR2 is SVGAGI. V shed 6 bases and J shed 2 bases, with 11 bases lying between them. The CDR3 DNA is TGTGCCAGCAGAATGGCGGGGACCTACGAGCAGTACTTC. Its translation is CASRMAGTYEQYF.